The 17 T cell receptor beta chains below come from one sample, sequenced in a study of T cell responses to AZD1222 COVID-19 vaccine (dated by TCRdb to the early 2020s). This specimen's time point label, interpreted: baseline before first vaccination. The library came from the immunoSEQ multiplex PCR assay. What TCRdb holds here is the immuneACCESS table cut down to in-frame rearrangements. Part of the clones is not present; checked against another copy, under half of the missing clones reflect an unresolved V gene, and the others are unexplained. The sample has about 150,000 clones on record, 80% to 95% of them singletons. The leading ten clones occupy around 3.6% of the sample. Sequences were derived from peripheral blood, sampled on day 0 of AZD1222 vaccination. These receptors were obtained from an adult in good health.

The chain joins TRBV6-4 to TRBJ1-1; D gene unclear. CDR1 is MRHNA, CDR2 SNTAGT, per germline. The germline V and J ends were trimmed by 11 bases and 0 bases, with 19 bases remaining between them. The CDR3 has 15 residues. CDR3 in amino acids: CAPKNTVSMNTEAFF. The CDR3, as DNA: TGTGCCCCAAAAAACACGGTTAGCATGAACACTGAAGCTTTCTTT.

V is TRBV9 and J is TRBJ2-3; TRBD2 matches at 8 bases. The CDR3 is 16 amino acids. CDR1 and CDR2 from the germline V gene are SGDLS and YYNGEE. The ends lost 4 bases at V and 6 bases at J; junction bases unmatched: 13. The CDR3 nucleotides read TGTGCCAGCAGCCCGAGAAGTGCAGCGGGAGTGGATACGCAGTATTTT. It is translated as CASSPRSAAGVDTQYF.

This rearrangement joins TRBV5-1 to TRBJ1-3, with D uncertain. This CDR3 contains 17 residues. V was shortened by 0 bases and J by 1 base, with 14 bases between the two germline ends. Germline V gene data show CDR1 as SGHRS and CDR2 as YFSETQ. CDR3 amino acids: CASSLGRTSRSGNTIYF. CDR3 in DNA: TGCGCCAGCAGCTTGGGTCGGACTTCGAGGTCTGGAAACACCATATATTTT. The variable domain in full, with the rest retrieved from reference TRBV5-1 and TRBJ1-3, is KAGVTQTPRYLIKTRGQQVTLSCSPISGHRSVSWYQQTPGQGLQFLFEYFSETQRNKGNFPGRFSGRQFSNSRSEMNVSTLELGDSALYLCASSLGRTSRSGNTIYFGEGSWLTVV.

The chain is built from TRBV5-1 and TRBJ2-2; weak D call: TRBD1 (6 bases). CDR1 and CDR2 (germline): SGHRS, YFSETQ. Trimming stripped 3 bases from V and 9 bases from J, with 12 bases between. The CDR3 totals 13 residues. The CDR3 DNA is TGCGCCAGCAGCTCTGGAGGACAGAGGGAGCTGTTTTTT. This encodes CASSSGGQRELFF.

CDR3 in DNA: TGCGCCAGCAGCTTGGGAACCAGGGGAAGAAACTACGAGCAGTACTTC. Its translation is CASSLGTRGRNYEQYF. This rearrangement joins TRBV5-1 to TRBJ2-7, with D tentatively TRBD1 (6 bases). The germline CDR1 and CDR2 sequences are SGHRS and YFSETQ. The CDR3 consists of 16 residues. Trimming shortened V by 0 bases and J by 3 bases, and 16 bases separated the two germline ends.

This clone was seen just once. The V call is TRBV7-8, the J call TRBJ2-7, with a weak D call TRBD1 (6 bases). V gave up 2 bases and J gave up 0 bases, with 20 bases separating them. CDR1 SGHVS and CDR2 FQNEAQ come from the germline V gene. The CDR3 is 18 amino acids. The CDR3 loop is CASSLPQRGGWSSYEQYF. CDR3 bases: TGTGCCAGCAGCTTACCACAAAGAGGGGGATGGAGCTCCTACGAGCAGTACTTC. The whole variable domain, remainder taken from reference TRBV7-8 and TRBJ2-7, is GAGVSQSPRYKVAKRGQDVALRCDPISGHVSLFWYQQALGQGPEFLTYFQNEAQLDKSGLPSDRFFAERPEGSVSTLKIQRTQQEDSAVYLCASSLPQRGGWSSYEQYFGPGTRLTVT.

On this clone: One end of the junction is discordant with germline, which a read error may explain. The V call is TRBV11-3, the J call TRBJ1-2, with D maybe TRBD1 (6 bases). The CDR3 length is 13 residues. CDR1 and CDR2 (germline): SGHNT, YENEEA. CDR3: CASSLEGGRGYTF. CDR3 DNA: TGTGCCAGCAGCCTAGAAGGGGGGAGAGGCTACACCTTC.

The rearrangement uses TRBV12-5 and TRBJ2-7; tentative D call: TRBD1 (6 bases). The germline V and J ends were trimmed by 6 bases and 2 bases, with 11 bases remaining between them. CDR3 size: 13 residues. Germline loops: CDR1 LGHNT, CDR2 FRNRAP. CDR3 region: CASGDSNPYEQYF. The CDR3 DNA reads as TGTGCTAGTGGGGACAGCAACCCCTACGAGCAGTACTTC.

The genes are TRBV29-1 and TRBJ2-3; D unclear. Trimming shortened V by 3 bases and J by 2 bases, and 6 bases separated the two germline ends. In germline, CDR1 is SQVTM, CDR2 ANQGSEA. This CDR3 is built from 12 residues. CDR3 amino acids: CSVDAPTDTQYF. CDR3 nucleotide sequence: TGCAGCGTTGATGCTCCCACAGATACGCAGTATTTT.

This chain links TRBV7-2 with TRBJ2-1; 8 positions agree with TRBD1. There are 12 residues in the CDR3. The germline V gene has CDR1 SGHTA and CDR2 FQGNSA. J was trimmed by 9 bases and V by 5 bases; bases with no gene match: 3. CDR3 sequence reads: CASSRTGTEQFF. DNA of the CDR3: TGTGCCAGCAGCCGGACAGGGACTGAGCAGTTCTTC.

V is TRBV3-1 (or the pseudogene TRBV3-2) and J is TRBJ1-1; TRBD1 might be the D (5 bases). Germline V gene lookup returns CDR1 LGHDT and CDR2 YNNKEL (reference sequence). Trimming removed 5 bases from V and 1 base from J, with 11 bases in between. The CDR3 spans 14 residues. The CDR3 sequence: CASSARQGNTEAFF. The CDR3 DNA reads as TGTGCCAGCAGCGCTCGCCAGGGGAACACTGAAGCTTTCTTT.

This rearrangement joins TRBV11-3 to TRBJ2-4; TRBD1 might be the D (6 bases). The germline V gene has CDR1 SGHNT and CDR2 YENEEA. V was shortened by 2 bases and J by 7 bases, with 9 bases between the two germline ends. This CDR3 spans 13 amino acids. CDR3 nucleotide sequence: TGTGCCAGCAGCTTAAACAGGGCGAACATTCAGTACTTC. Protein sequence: CASSLNRANIQYF.

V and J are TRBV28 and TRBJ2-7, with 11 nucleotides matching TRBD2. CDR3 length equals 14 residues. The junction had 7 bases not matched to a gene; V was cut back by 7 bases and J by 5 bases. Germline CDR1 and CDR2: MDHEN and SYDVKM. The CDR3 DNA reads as TGTGCCAGCAAACTAGCGGGAGAGACGGACGAGCAGTACTTC. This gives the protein CASKLAGETDEQYF.

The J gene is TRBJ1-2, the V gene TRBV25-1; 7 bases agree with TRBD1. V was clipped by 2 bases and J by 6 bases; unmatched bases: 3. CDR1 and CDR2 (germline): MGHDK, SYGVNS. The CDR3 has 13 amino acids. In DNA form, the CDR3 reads TGTGCCAGCAGTGAAACAGGGGTTGATGGCTACACCTTC. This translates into CASSETGVDGYTF.

The CDR3 spells CASSYSRDTTYEQYF. The CDR3 nucleotides are TGTGCCAGCAGTTACTCGAGAGACACTACCTACGAGCAGTACTTC. The rearrangement uses TRBV6-5 and TRBJ2-7; no definite D call. The CDR3 has 15 amino acids. Per germline, CDR1 MNHEY and CDR2 SVGAGI. The V and J ends lost 0 bases and 2 bases respectively, with 11 bases between them.

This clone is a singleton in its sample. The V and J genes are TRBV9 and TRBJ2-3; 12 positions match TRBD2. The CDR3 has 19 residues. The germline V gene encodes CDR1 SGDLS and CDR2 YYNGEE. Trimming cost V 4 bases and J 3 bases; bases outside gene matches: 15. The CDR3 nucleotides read TGTGCCAGCAGCCCGCGGACTAGCGGGATGGTAATAGAGACAGATACGCAGTATTTT. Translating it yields CASSPRTSGMVIETDTQYF. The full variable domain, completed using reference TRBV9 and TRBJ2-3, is DSGVTQTPKHLITATGQRVTLRCSPRSGDLSVYWYQQSLDQGLQFLIQYYNGEERAKGNILERFSAQQFPDLHSELNLSSLELGDSALYFCASSPRTSGMVIETDTQYFGPGTRLTVL.

DNA for the CDR3: TGTGCCAGCTCACCCCGGGCAACAGGAGGTGAAGGCTACACCTTC. This sequence encodes CASSPRATGGEGYTF. This chain connects TRBV18 to TRBJ1-2, with D possibly TRBD1 on 5 matching bases. V dropped 3 bases and J dropped 8 bases, with 19 bases sitting between them. Germline V lookup: CDR1 KGHSH, CDR2 LQKENI. This CDR3 spans 15 amino acids.